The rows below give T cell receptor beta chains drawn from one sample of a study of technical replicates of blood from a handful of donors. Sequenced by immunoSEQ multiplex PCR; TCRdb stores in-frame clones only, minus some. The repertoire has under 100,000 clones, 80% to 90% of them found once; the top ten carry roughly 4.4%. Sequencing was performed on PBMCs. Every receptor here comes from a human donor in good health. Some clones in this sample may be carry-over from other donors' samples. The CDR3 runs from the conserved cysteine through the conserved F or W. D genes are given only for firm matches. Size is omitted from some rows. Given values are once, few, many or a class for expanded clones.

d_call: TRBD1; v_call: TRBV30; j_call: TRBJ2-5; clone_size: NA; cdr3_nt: TGTGCCTGGAGTCGACCGCGGGACAGGGCTAGGGAGACCCAGTACTTC; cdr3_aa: CAWSRPRDRARETQYF
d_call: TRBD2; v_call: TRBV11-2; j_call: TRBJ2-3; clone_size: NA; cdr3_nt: TGTGCCAGCAGCTTAGGGACTAGCGGGAGGATTACAGATACGCAGTATTTT; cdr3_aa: CASSLGTSGRITDTQYF
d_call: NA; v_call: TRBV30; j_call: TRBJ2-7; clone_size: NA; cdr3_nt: TGTGCCTGGAGTGTAAGTTCTCCTCGGGAGCAGTACTTC; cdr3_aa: CAWSVSSPREQYF
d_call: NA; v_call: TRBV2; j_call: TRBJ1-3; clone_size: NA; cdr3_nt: TGTGCCAGCAGTTCCGGGACATTCTCTGGAAACACCATATATTTT; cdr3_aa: CASSSGTFSGNTIYF
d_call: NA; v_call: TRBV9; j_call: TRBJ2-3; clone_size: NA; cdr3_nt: TGTGCCAGCAGCCGTAGAGGAAGGGGGGGCCATACAACAGATACGCAGTATTTT; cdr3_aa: CASSRRGRGGHTTDTQYF
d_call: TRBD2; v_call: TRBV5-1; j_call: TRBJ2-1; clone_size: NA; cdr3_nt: TGCGCCAGCAGCTTTCCCCCTGCGGGAGGGATTAATAATGAGCAGTTCTTC; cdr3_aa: CASSFPPAGGINNEQFF
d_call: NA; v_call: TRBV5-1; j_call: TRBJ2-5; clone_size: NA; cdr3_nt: TGCGCCAGCAGCTTGGACGGGGAAGAGACCCAGTACTTC; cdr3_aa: CASSLDGEETQYF
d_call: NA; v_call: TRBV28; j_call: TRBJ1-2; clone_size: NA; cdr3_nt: TGTGCCAGCGCCCCAGGGGCCTATGGCTACACCTTC; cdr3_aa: CASAPGAYGYTF
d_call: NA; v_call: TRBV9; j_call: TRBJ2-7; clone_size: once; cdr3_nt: TGTGCCAGCAGCCTCGTAGGGGACGAGCAGTACTTC; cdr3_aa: CASSLVGDEQYF
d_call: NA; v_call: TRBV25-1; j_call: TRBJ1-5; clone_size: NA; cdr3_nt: TGTGCCAGCAGTGAGGGGGCTAGCAATCAGCCCCAGCATTTT; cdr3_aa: CASSEGASNQPQHF
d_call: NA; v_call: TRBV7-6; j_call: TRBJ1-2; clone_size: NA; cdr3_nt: TGTGCCAGCAGCCCTACAGGGTACTATGGCTACACCTTC; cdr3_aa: CASSPTGYYGYTF
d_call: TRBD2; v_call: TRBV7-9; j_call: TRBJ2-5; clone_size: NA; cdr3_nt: TGTGCCAGCAGTTACCCCGGCGGGGGAGAGACCCAGTACTTC; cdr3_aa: CASSYPGGGETQYF
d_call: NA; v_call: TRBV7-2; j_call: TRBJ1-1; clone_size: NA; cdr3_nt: TGTGCCAGCAGCCAACAGGGACACACGAACACTGAAGCTTTCTTT; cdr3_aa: CASSQQGHTNTEAFF
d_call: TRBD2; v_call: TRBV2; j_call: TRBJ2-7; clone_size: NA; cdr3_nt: TGTGCCAGCAGTGATGGGGGGACTAGCGGGAGGGCCCACGAGCAGTACTTC; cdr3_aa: CASSDGGTSGRAHEQYF
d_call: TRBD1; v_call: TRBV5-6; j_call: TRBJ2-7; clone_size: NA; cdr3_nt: TGTGCCAGCAGCGCCAACAGGGGGTCTCGGCACGAGCAGTACTTC; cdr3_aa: CASSANRGSRHEQYF
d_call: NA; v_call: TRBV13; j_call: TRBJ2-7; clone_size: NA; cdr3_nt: TGTGCCAGCAGCATCCTTAGTTACGAGCAGTACTTC; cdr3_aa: CASSILSYEQYF
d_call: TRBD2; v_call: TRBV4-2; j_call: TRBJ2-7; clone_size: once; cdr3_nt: TGTGCCAGCAGCCAACGAGCGGGAGGGATGTACGAGCAGTACTTC; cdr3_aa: CASSQRAGGMYEQYF
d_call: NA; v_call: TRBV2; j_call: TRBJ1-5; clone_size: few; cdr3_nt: TGTGCCAGCAGTGAACAGGGTAGCAATCAGCCCCAGCATTTT; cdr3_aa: CASSEQGSNQPQHF
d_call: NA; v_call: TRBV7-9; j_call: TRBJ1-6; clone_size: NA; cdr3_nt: TGTGCCAGCCAGGAAGACTATAATTCACCCCTCCACTTT; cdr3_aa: CASQEDYNSPLHF
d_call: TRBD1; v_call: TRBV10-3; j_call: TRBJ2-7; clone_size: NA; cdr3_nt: TGTGCCATCAGTAGGTCGGGACAGGGCTACGAGCAGTACTTC; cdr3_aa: CAISRSGQGYEQYF
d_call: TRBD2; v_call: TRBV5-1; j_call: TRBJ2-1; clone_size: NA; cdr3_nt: TGCGCCAGCAGCTTTCTTCCGGGACTAGTGACGAACAATGAGCAGTTCTTC; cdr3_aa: CASSFLPGLVTNNEQFF
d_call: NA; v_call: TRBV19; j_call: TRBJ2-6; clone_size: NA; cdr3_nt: TGTGCCAGTACTCGATTAGGGGCGACAAGCTCTGGGGCCAACGTCCTGACTTTC; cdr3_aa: CASTRLGATSSGANVLTF